The text below deals with one T cell receptor beta chain. The data are from a study of blood T cell repertoires in COVID-19. For the study at large: Sites in the United States, Italy and Spain provided acute and convalescent COVID-19 samples.

As processed by the authors: Counts of nucleated cells, estimated from reference gene primer amplification, were obtained. The protocol was immunoSEQ multiplex PCR, while the TCRdb copy is restricted to in-frame clones and leaves out a portion. V and J calls and clone size are those listed in that table; D and trimming were worked out from the DNA. The sample holds some 140,000 clones, 83% seen once. The V gene lost 5 bases and the J gene lost 0 bases, with 21 bases spanning the gap. Germline V gene data show CDR1 as SGHDT and CDR2 as YYEEEE. CDR3 size: 19 residues. This sequence joins TRBV5-6 and TRBJ2-6; D might be TRBD2 (6 bases). The receptor's source is a woman in her sixties or seventies with COVID-19, enrolled during active disease. Sequencing was performed on peripheral blood. The CDR3: CASRPLVGRKGSGANVLTF. CDR3 nucleotide sequence: TGTGCCAGCAGACCTCTCGTGGGGAGGAAGGGCTCTGGGGCCAACGTCCTGACTTTC.